This record covers a single T cell receptor beta chain. TCRdb's copy holds only in-frame clones and misses some; the assay was immunoSEQ multiplex PCR. Among over 350,000 clones listed, approximately 88% were seen once. This record belongs to a study of blood T cell repertoires in COVID-19. The trim removed 1 base at V and 4 bases at J, leaving 3 bases unmatched. The germline CDR1 and CDR2 sequences are SNHLY and FYNNEI. This CDR3 spans 14 amino acids. Sample: PBMCs or T cells enriched from blood (not recorded which). This sequence was found in a woman under 40 with acute COVID-19. The chain employs TRBV2 and TRBJ2-7; TRBD1 matches 8 bases. CDR3 loop: CASSEDRGYYEQYF. CDR3 nucleotide sequence: TGTGCCAGCAGTGAAGACAGGGGGTATTACGAGCAGTACTTC. The entire variable domain, with the rest obtained from reference TRBV2 and TRBJ2-7, is as follows: EPEVTQTPSHQVTQMGQEVILRCVPISNHLYFYWYRQILGQKVEFLVSFYNNEISEKSEIFDDQFSVERPDGSNFTLKIRSTKLEDSAMYFCASSEDRGYYEQYFGPGTRLTVT.